A selection of T cell receptor beta chains follows, all from one sample in a study of blood T cell repertoires in COVID-19. TCRdb keeps only in-frame clones here, not all; method: immunoSEQ multiplex PCR. The sample contains roughly 250,000 clones, approximately 85% of which appear only once. The sample was peripheral blood. The receptors originated from a woman aged 55-70 years with active or convalescent COVID-19. Each CDR3 is given with its conserved first and last residue. The order of the fields is clone size, J gene, D gene, V gene, CDR3 DNA, CDR3 protein. The D gene is left open where the match is weak. The size entry is marked missing in some rows and otherwise reads once, few, many or a size class.

>.|TRBJ1-2|TRBD1|TRBV2
TGTGCCAGCAGTGAGGGACGACAGGGGTGGGGCTACACCTTC
CASSEGRQGWGYTF
>.|TRBJ1-2|.|TRBV7-9
TGTGCCAGCAGCTCCGAAGGGGTAACCTATGGCTACACCTTC
CASSSEGVTYGYTF
>.|TRBJ2-7|.|TRBV5-6
TGTGCCAGCAGCTTGGTCGGACAGAGTCCCTACGAGCAGTACTTC
CASSLVGQSPYEQYF
>.|TRBJ2-7|.|TRBV5-1
TGCGCCAGCAGCTTGGGACAGCCAGCCTACGAGCAGTACTTC
CASSLGQPAYEQYF
>.|TRBJ1-2|TRBD1|TRBV7-9
TGTGCCAGCAGTCAAGCGGGACAGGAGTATGGCTACACCTTC
CASSQAGQEYGYTF
>.|TRBJ2-5|TRBD1|TRBV14
TGTGCCAGCAGCCAGGGACAGCTCTACGTAGAGACCCAGTACTTC
CASSQGQLYVETQYF
>.|TRBJ1-1|.|TRBV7-2
TGTGCCAGCAGCTTAGTGGCGAACACTGAAGCTTTCTTT
CASSLVANTEAFF
>many|TRBJ1-4|.|TRBV16
TGTGCCAGCAGCCAAGAGGCAGCAACTAATGAAAAACTGTTTTTT
CASSQEAATNEKLFF
>.|TRBJ2-1|.|TRBV14
TGTGCCAGCTCAACGGCAGGGCGCTACAATGAGCAGTTCTTC
CASSTAGRYNEQFF
>.|TRBJ2-6|.|TRBV4-1
TGCGCCAGCAGCTCCCTAGGCTTCTCTGGGGCCAACGTCCTGACTTTC
CASSSLGFSGANVLTF
>.|TRBJ2-7|.|TRBV5-1
TGCGCCAGCAGCTTGGGGCCAGCCTACGAGCAGTACTTC
CASSLGPAYEQYF